The clone carrying this T cell receptor beta chain was detected a few times. The CDR3 is 16 amino acids. Trimming cost V 0 bases and J 6 bases; bases outside gene matches: 8. Germline CDR1 and CDR2: MGHRA and YSYEKL. This record belongs to a study of blood T cell repertoires in COVID-19. Overall study: Samples of COVID-19 (acute and convalescent) were obtained from the United States, Italy and Spain. T cells, B-cell-depleted T cells, or PBMCs provided the cDNA or gDNA that served as material.

Per the study methods: Amplifying reference gene primers gave estimates of nucleated cell counts. The protocol was immunoSEQ multiplex PCR, while the TCRdb copy is restricted to in-frame clones and leaves out a portion. For V, J and clone size, that table is used; D and trimming come from the DNA. The sample shows about 60,000 clones, 70% to 85% of them seen only once. The sequenced material came from peripheral blood. The J gene is TRBJ2-1, the V gene TRBV4-1; 7 nucleotides line up with TRBD2. The sequence was obtained from a man aged 60 to 69 with acute or convalescent COVID-19. The CDR3 sequence: CASSQDPTSEGNEQFF. The CDR3 DNA follows: TGCGCCAGCAGCCAAGACCCCACTAGCGAGGGCAATGAGCAGTTCTTC.